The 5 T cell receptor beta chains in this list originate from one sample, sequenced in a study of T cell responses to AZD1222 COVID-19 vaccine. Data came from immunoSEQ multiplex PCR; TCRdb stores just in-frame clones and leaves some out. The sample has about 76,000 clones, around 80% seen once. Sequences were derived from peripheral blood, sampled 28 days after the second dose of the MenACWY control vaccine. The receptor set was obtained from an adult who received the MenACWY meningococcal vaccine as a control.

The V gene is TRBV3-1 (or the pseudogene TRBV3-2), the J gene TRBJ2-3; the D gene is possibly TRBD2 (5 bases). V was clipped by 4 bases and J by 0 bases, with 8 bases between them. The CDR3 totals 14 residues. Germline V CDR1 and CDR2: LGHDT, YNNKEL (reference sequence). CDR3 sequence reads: CASSPRTSTDTQYF. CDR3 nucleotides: TGTGCCAGCAGCCCTCGGACTAGCACAGATACGCAGTATTTT.

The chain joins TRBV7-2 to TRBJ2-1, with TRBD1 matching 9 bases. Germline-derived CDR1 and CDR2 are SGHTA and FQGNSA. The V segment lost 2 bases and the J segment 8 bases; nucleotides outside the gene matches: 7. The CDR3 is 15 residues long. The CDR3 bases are TGTGCCAGCAGCTTACAGACAGGGGGTTTGCATGAGCAGTTCTTC. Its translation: CASSLQTGGLHEQFF.

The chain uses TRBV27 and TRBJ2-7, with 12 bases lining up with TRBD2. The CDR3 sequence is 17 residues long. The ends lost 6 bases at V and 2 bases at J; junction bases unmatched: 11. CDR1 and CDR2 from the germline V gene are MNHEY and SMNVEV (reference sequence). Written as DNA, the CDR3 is TGTGCCAGCAGCAGCTGGGCACTAGCGGGAGGAACCTACGAGCAGTACTTC. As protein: CASSSWALAGGTYEQYF.

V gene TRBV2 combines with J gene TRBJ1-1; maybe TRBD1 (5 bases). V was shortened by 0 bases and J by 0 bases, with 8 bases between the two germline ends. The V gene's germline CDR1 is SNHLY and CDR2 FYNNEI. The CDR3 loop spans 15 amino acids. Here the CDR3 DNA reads TGTGCCAGCAGTGAAGCGGGACGGCTGAACACTGAAGCTTTCTTT. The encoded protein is CASSEAGRLNTEAFF.

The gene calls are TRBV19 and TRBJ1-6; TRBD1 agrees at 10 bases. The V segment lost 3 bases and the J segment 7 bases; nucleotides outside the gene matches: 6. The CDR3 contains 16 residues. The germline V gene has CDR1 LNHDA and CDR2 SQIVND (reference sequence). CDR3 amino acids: CASSINLDRGNSPLHF. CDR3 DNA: TGTGCCAGTAGTATCAACCTGGACAGGGGGAATTCACCCCTCCACTTT. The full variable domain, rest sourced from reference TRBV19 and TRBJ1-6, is DGGITQSPKYLFRKEGQNVTLSCEQNLNHDAMYWYRQDPGQGLRLIYYSQIVNDFQKGDIAEGYSVSREKKESFPLTVTSAQKNPTAFYLCASSINLDRGNSPLHFGNGTRLTVT.